One and the same sample provided the 14 T cell receptor beta chains below, sequenced in a study of blood T cells in healthy people across ages. Next came a second PCR, run for roughly 7 to 12 cycles, which used a sample-barcoded 5' primer along with a J-beta primer mix. In TCRdb, the 5' RACE reads were re-called with MiXCR into one record per CDR3 protein. The profile shows about 570,000 distinct CDR3 sequences, approximately 27% of them singletons. Sequencing input: blood. The receptors come from a woman in her 70s in good health.

V gene TRBV12-3 or TRBV12-4 combines with J gene TRBJ1-2; 8 nucleotides agree with TRBD1. There are 13 residues in the CDR3. Unmatched junction bases numbered 8, after V lost 3 bases and J lost 11 bases. CDR3 in amino acids: CASSFLRTGRYTF. CDR3 in DNA: TGTGCCAGCAGTTTCCTGCGGACAGGGAGATACACCTTC.

This sequence joins TRBV3-1 and TRBJ2-5, with TRBD2 as a possible D gene (5 bases). V dropped 1 base and J dropped 2 bases, with 11 bases sitting between them. The CDR3 spans 15 residues. Germline assignment: CDR1 LGHDT and CDR2 YNNKEL (reference sequence). DNA of the CDR3: TGTGCCAGCAGCCAAGTAGGGTCGGGACAAGAGACCCAGTACTTC. Translated, it gives CASSQVGSGQETQYF.

This clonotype came up a few times. The chain carries TRBV24-1 and TRBJ2-2; perhaps TRBD1 as D (6 bases). The V gene's germline CDR1 is KGHDR and CDR2 SFDVKD. V was pared by 0 bases and J by 2 bases, with 12 bases between. The CDR3 runs to 17 residues. DNA for the CDR3: TGTGCCACCAGTGATTTGAGTCGGACAGACAACACCGGGGAGCTGTTTTTT. This encodes CATSDLSRTDNTGELFF.

In this sample, this clonotype turned up a few times. The chain joins TRBV27 to TRBJ2-1, with 10 positions matching TRBD1. V lost 5 bases and J lost 5; bases outside the gene matches: 6. Germline V CDR1 and CDR2: MNHEY, SMNVEV (reference sequence). CDR3 length: 15 residues. CDR3 in amino acids: CASSPRQGADNEQFF. CDR3 in DNA: TGTGCCAGCAGTCCACGACAGGGGGCTGACAATGAGCAGTTCTTC.

The rearrangement joins TRBV29-1 to TRBJ1-1; D is perhaps TRBD1 (6 bases). The germline V gene has CDR1 SQVTM and CDR2 ANQGSEA. The CDR3 totals 13 residues. V was shortened by 7 bases and J by 4 bases, with 16 bases between the two germline ends. The CDR3 reads CSGTNDRTTEAFF. CDR3 nucleotides: TGCAGCGGCACAAATGACAGGACCACTGAAGCTTTCTTT.

The V gene is TRBV3-1, the J gene TRBJ1-1; 7 nucleotides agree with TRBD1. Trimming took 2 bases from V and 5 from J; bases not matched to a gene: 5. Looked up from germline, CDR1 is LGHDT and CDR2 is YNNKEL (reference sequence). This CDR3 comprises 14 residues. Here the CDR3 reads CASSQNRGATEAFF. CDR3 DNA sequence: TGTGCCAGCAGCCAAAACAGGGGCGCGACTGAAGCTTTCTTT.

V is TRBV6-2 or TRBV6-3 and J is TRBJ2-1; TRBD2 matches at 9 bases. V was pared by 7 bases and J by 6 bases, with 16 bases of the junction left unmatched. Germline assignment: CDR1 MNHEY and CDR2 SVGEGT. CDR3 length equals 17 residues. The CDR3 coding sequence is TGTGCCAGCACCAGGGGAGTAGCGGGAGTAGGTACCAATGAGCAGTTCTTC. As protein: CASTRGVAGVGTNEQFF.

There are a few counts of this clonotype. The chain is built from TRBV4-3 and TRBJ2-5, with D possibly TRBD2 on 5 matching bases. The length of the CDR3 is 17 residues. The germline gives CDR1 LGHNA, CDR2 YSLEER. V lost 0 bases to trimming and J lost 2 bases, with 16 bases between them. The CDR3 sequence is CASSQDHGASFQETQYF. CDR3 nucleotide sequence: TGCGCCAGCAGCCAAGATCATGGAGCTAGCTTTCAAGAGACCCAGTACTTC.

In its sample, this clonotype was seen a few times. The V and J genes are TRBV6-5 and TRBJ1-4; no clear D gene. This CDR3 region has 15 residues. Trimming shortened V by 0 bases and J by 8 bases, and 13 bases separated the two germline ends. Germline V gene sequence: CDR1 MNHEY, CDR2 SVGAGI. CDR3 loop: CASSYSGSLREKLFF. The CDR3 region has the DNA TGTGCCAGCAGTTACTCGGGCAGCCTGAGGGAAAAACTGTTTTTT.

The V gene is TRBV27, the J gene TRBJ1-2; D ambiguous. Germline V gives CDR1 MNHEY, CDR2 SMNVEV (reference sequence). This CDR3 comprises 15 residues. V was shortened by 1 base and J by 5 bases, with 14 bases between the two germline ends. CDR3 sequence reads: CASSLYPGVRYGYTF. CDR3 DNA: TGTGCCAGCAGTTTATATCCGGGAGTGAGGTATGGCTACACCTTC.

Only a few counts were recorded for this clonotype. The chain carries TRBV3-1 and TRBJ1-2; 11 bases match TRBD1. Germline CDR1 LGHDT, CDR2 YNNKEL (reference sequence). The CDR3 length is 16 residues. V shed 1 base and J 4 bases; nucleotides not matched to a gene: 5. The CDR3 bases are TGTGCCAGCAGCCAAGCGTGGACAGGGGGCGGCTATGGCTACACCTTC. Translation: CASSQAWTGGGYGYTF.

The chain carries TRBV2 and TRBJ1-2; 7 bases align to TRBD1. The junction had 7 bases not matched to a gene; V was cut back by 4 bases and J by 8 bases. The CDR3 runs to 13 residues. CDR1 is SNHLY and CDR2 is FYNNEI in the germline V gene. The CDR3: CASSGTGLLGYTF. CDR3 nucleotide sequence: TGTGCCAGCAGTGGGACAGGACTTCTAGGCTACACCTTC.

This clonotype was seen a few times. The genes are TRBV20-1 and TRBJ2-5; TRBD2 is a possible D gene (6 bases). The germline CDR1 and CDR2 sequences are DFQATT and SNEGSKA (reference sequence). The CDR3 spans 13 residues. V lost 0 bases and J lost 2, with 7 bases in between. The CDR3 protein is CSARETRQETQYF. CDR3 bases: TGCAGTGCTAGAGAGACTAGACAAGAGACCCAGTACTTC.

The gene calls are TRBV20-1 and TRBJ2-5, with D maybe TRBD1 (6 bases). The CDR3 length is 13 residues. The V and J ends lost 3 bases and 9 bases respectively, with 17 bases between them. Germline V gene sequence: CDR1 DFQATT, CDR2 SNEGSKA (reference sequence). The CDR3 is CSASYGDNRAQYF. CDR3 sequence (DNA): TGCAGTGCTAGTTATGGGGACAACAGGGCCCAGTACTTC.